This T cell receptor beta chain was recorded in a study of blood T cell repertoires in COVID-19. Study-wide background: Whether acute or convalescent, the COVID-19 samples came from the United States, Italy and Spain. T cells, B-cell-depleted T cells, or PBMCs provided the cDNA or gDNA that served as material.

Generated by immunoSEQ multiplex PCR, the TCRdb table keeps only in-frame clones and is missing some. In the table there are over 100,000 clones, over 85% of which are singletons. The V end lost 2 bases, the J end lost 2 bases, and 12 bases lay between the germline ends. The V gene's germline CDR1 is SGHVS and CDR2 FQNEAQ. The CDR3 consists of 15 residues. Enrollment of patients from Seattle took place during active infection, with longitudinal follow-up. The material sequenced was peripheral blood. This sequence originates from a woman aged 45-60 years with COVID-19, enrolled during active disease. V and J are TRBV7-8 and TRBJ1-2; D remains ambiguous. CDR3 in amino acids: CASSLLNTRNYGYTF. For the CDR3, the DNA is TGTGCCAGCAGCTTACTCAATACAAGAAACTATGGCTACACCTTC.